The source of this T cell receptor (beta chain) is a study of shared clonotypes between healthy human individuals. General observations from the study: Researchers found naive subsets generally carried larger estimated richness than memory subsets.

Of note for this clone: Its antigen is currently unknown.

The CDR3 is made up of 14 amino acids. Losses at the gene ends were 6 bases for V and 9 bases for J; bases not matched to a gene: 8. Germline CDR1 MNHNS, CDR2 SASEGT. Sorted-subset replicate PCRs used 200 ng of genomic DNA. This amount corresponded to about 30,000 T cell genomes. In the study's own analysis: Junction-only immunoSEQ sequences carried no quality scores, so filtering differed. Here immunoSEQ multiplex PCR was the method, and the copy in TCRdb shows in-frame clones only, minus some. V and J calls and clone size are as listed in that table; D and trimming were resolved from the DNA. Here the sample spans about 1 million clones, roughly 70% being singletons.

The receptor comes from a man younger than 35 in good health. The rearrangement uses TRBV6-1 and TRBJ2-1, with 10 nucleotides matching TRBD2. The sample consisted of memory CD4+ T cells sorted from blood. The subset is: CD45RA-negative fraction. This CDR3 is CASRKLAGSPEQFF. Written as DNA, the CDR3 is TGTGCCAGCAGGAAACTAGCGGGGAGTCCTGAGCAGTTCTTC.